Listed here are 9 T cell receptor beta chains from one sample, sequenced in a study of T cells in Graves' hyperthyroidism and ophthalmopathy. TCR beta CDR3 regions were amplified from RNA transcripts. With the HTBI primer set, the TCR CDR3 went through a first round of RT-PCR. A single record per CDR3 protein comes from TCRdb applying MiXCR to the multiplex PCR reads. The sample holds hundreds of thousands of distinct CDR3 sequences, roughly 37% seen once. Sequencing was carried out using blood. Every receptor here comes from a man between 18 and 29 years old with Graves' hyperthyroidism.

Worth noting for this clonotype: A read error may be the cause here, since a much bigger clone is one base away. The chain carries TRBV29-1 and TRBJ1-1; 9 bases agree with TRBD1. From germline, CDR1 is SQVTM and CDR2 ANQGSEA. The length of the CDR3 is 13 residues. The CDR3 here is CSFTGGGTTEAFF. DNA for the CDR3: TGCAGTTTTACAGGGGGCGGGACCACTGAAGCTTTCTTT.

On this clonotype itself: Possible read error: a much larger clone is one base away. The chain joins TRBV7-2 to TRBJ2-5; 8 nucleotides match TRBD2. This CDR3 has 15 amino acids. CDR1 is SGHTA and CDR2 is FQGNSA in the germline V gene. V was clipped by 3 bases and J by 7 bases; unmatched bases: 10. The CDR3 loop is CASSFGGGGSGTQYF. CDR3 DNA sequence: TGTGCCAGCAGCTTCGGGGGGGGCGGGAGCGGGACCCAGTACTTC.

The V call is TRBV12-3 or TRBV12-4, the J call TRBJ2-2; D unclear. The CDR3 spans 11 residues. Trimming shortened V by 8 bases and J by 6 bases, and 7 bases separated the two germline ends. In DNA form, the CDR3 reads TGTGCCAGCCGAATTTCCGGGGAGCTGTTTTTT. As protein: CASRISGELFF.

This clonotype was detected once. A much bigger clone sits one base away, suggesting this may be a read error. The V call is TRBV7-2, the J call TRBJ1-2; 8 bases line up with TRBD1. The germline gives CDR1 SGHTA, CDR2 FQGNSA. The CDR3 has 13 amino acids. V shed 3 bases and J 8 bases; nucleotides not matched to a gene: 5. CDR3 protein: CASSFRTGQGYTF. The CDR3 DNA reads as TGTGCCAGCAGCTTCCGGACAGGGCAGGGCTACACCTTC.

This clonotype has at least ten counts. This sequence joins TRBV15 and TRBJ1-4; D unclear. Germline V gene lookup returns CDR1 LNHNV and CDR2 YYDKDF (reference sequence). V gave up 3 bases and J gave up 8 bases, with 16 bases separating them. The CDR3 sequence is 15 residues long. CDR3 sequence reads: CATSSESGRIEKLFF. The CDR3 bases are TGTGCCACCAGCAGCGAGAGTGGACGGATAGAAAAACTGTTTTTT.

As regards this clonotype: Possible read error: a much larger clone is one base away. J is TRBJ1-2 and V is TRBV7-2; 8 bases agree with TRBD1. Germline CDR1 is SGHTA and CDR2 is FQGNSA. This CDR3 has 13 residues. After removal of 6 bases from V and 6 bases from J, the junction contained 6 bases not matched to a gene. The CDR3 loop reads CASSVSGGDGYTF. CDR3 nucleotide sequence: TGTGCCAGCAGTGTGTCAGGGGGCGATGGCTACACCTTC.

V and J are TRBV7-9 and TRBJ1-4, with 8 bases aligning to TRBD1. This CDR3 is 15 amino acids long. The germline V gene has CDR1 SEHNR and CDR2 FQNEAQ (reference sequence). V dropped 5 bases and J dropped 8; count of bases not matched to a gene: 10. Written as DNA, the CDR3 is TGTGCCAGCAGCGTAACCCCAGGGGGCGCGGAAAAACTGTTTTTT. Residues: CASSVTPGGAEKLFF.

The sample holds many counts of this clonotype. This chain uses TRBV7-9 with TRBJ1-2; D is unclear. The CDR3 consists of 14 residues. Germline CDR1 is SEHNR and CDR2 is FQNEAQ (reference sequence). V was shortened by 5 bases and J by 8 bases, with 18 bases between the two germline ends. CDR3 in amino acids: CASSNQDRTEGYTF. The CDR3 nucleotides read TGTGCCAGCAGCAACCAAGACCGGACCGAAGGCTACACCTTC.

Notes on this clonotype: A much larger clone differs by one base, so this may be a read error. The J gene is TRBJ1-3, the V gene TRBV12-3 or TRBV12-4; D is unresolved. This CDR3 contains 15 residues. This chain's CDR3 is CASSFLGSTGNAIYF. The CDR3 DNA reads as TGTGCCAGCAGTTTTCTCGGTTCCACTGGAAACGCCATATATTTT.